These 21 T cell receptor beta chains were sequenced from one sample in a study of T cells in Graves' hyperthyroidism and ophthalmopathy. Template material for amplifying TCR beta CDR3 regions consisted of RNA transcripts. When the TCR CDR3 underwent first-round RT-PCR, the HTBI primer set was used. TCRdb reprocessed the multiplex PCR reads with MiXCR, giving one entry per CDR3 protein. The table shows fewer than 650,000 distinct CDR3 sequences, with 11% to 15% occurring only once. The sequencing input was blood. The receptors originated from a woman aged 25-40 years with Graves' hyperthyroidism that later progressed to Graves' ophthalmopathy.

V gene TRBV2 combines with J gene TRBJ2-5, with 7 bases fitting TRBD1. The CDR3 contains 14 residues. The V gene's germline CDR1 is SNHLY and CDR2 FYNNEI. V lost 6 bases and J lost 2; bases outside the gene matches: 6. In DNA, the CDR3 is TGTGCCAGCAGGGGGGACAGATCGCAAGAGACCCAGTACTTC. Translated, it gives CASRGDRSQETQYF.

This clonotype was recorded many times. This sequence joins TRBV3-1 and TRBJ1-2; TRBD1 is a possible D gene (5 bases). The CDR3 consists of 14 residues. Trimming took off 1 base at V and 4 bases at J, with 10 bases between the two ends. The germline V gene encodes CDR1 LGHDT and CDR2 YNNKEL (reference sequence). CDR3 residues: CASSQGEGPYGYTF. CDR3 bases: TGTGCCAGCAGCCAAGGGGAGGGGCCCTATGGCTACACCTTC. Looking up the rest from reference TRBV3-1 and TRBJ1-2 gives the full variable domain: DTAVSQTPKYLVTQMGNDKSIKCEQNLGHDTMYWYKQDSKKFLKIMFSYNNKELIINETVPNRFSPKSPDKAHLNLHINSLELGDSAVYFCASSQGEGPYGYTFGSGTRLTVV.

This clonotype was seen a handful of times. The chain links TRBV6-2 or TRBV6-3 to TRBJ2-5; possible D gene TRBD1, 6 bases. The CDR3 sequence is 14 residues long. The germline V and J ends were trimmed by 8 bases and 4 bases, with 17 bases remaining between them. Germline CDR1 reads MNHEY; CDR2 reads SVGEGT. The CDR3, as DNA: TGTGCCAGCGGTATAGGGGGTGCACGAGAGACCCAGTACTTC. It yields the protein CASGIGGARETQYF.

Details on this clonotype: Germline is not matched at one junction end, which may reflect a read error. The chain links TRBV27 to TRBJ2-2; 10 bases match TRBD1. The CDR3 has 14 residues. CDR1 is MNHEY and CDR2 is SMNVEV in the germline V gene (reference sequence). The CDR3: CASSLSSGTGELSF. Written as DNA, the CDR3 is TGTGCCAGCAGTTTAAGTTCGGGGACAGGGGAGCTGTCTTTT.

This clonotype was seen a few times. The chain is built from TRBV28 and TRBJ1-1; D unresolved. V was shortened by 5 bases and J by 0 bases, with 19 bases between the two germline ends. This CDR3 is 17 amino acids long. Germline CDR1 reads MDHEN; CDR2 reads SYDVKM. The CDR3: CASSLPTSLVLNTEAFF. CDR3 nucleotides: TGTGCCAGCAGTCTCCCGACCAGTCTAGTACTGAACACTGAAGCTTTCTTT.

This clonotype was picked up many times. The chain joins TRBV30 to TRBJ2-5, with D maybe TRBD1 (7 bases). Trimming pared 5 bases from V and 0 bases from J, leaving 16 bases between. Germline V lookup: CDR1 GTSNPN, CDR2 SVGIG (reference sequence). CDR3 length equals 15 residues. As DNA, the CDR3 is TGTGCCTGGGCGGGGACAGCTACGTACCAAGAGACCCAGTACTTC. It codes for CAWAGTATYQETQYF.

This clonotype was picked up many times. This chain joins TRBV12-3 or TRBV12-4 and TRBJ2-3, with D perhaps matching TRBD1 (5 bases). The CDR3 has 14 residues. The V end lost 5 bases, the J end lost 4 bases, and 13 bases lay between the germline ends. The CDR3 spells CASSGQLGPDTQYF. The CDR3, as DNA: TGTGCCAGCAGTGGTCAACTGGGGCCAGATACGCAGTATTTT.

The V gene is TRBV7-8, the J gene TRBJ2-6; the match to TRBD1 covers 7 bases. V dropped 1 base and J dropped 0; count of bases not matched to a gene: 6. There are 18 residues in the CDR3. Germline values: CDR1 SGHVS, CDR2 FQNEAQ. The CDR3 DNA follows: TGTGCCAGCAGCTTAGGAGGGGGCCTCTACTCTGGGGCCAACGTCCTGACTTTC. As protein: CASSLGGGLYSGANVLTF.

The table lists this clonotype with a few counts. This chain uses TRBV6-1 with TRBJ1-5; no clear D. V lost 0 bases, J lost 0 bases, and 12 bases lay in between. Germline V gene lookup returns CDR1 MNHNS and CDR2 SASEGT. This CDR3 spans 17 amino acids. The CDR3 bases are TGTGCCAGCAGTGAAGCGCCGGCGGCTGATAGCAATCAGCCCCAGCATTTT. It translates to CASSEAPAADSNQPQHF.

This clonotype has a count of ten or more. The chain links TRBV6-1 to TRBJ2-7; D not certain. V lost 6 bases and J 3 bases, leaving 6 bases between the germline ends. The V gene's germline CDR1 is MNHNS and CDR2 SASEGT. The CDR3 loop spans 11 amino acids. Written as DNA, the CDR3 is TGTGCCAGCAGGACGGTCTACGAGCAGTACTTC. As protein: CASRTVYEQYF.

A note on this clonotype: Possible read error: a much larger clone is one base away. This chain uses TRBV6-1 with TRBJ1-5, with TRBD1 matching 7 bases. The CDR3 is made up of 17 amino acids. The germline gives CDR1 MNHNS, CDR2 SASEGT. V lost 6 bases, J lost 2 bases, and 13 bases stayed unmatched. The CDR3 here is CASRPRTGGVGNQPQHF. CDR3 nucleotides: TGTGCCAGCAGACCCCGGACAGGAGGTGTGGGCAATCAGCCCCAGCATTTT.

There are many counts of this clonotype. This chain links TRBV7-2 with TRBJ2-3, with 10 bases matching TRBD2. Germline V gives CDR1 SGHTA, CDR2 FQGNSA. V trimming: 4 bases; J trimming: 6 bases; junction bases outside the gene matches: 13. The CDR3 runs 17 residues. The CDR3 DNA follows: TGTGCCAGCAGCTCAACGCCTAGCGGGAGTCGTAGGGATACGCAGTATTTT. This sequence encodes CASSSTPSGSRRDTQYF.

This clonotype was seen ten or more times. This sequence joins TRBV10-3 and TRBJ1-1, with D tentatively TRBD1 (5 bases). Germline-derived CDR1 and CDR2 are ENHRY and SYGVKD. The CDR3 is 15 residues long. V was clipped by 8 bases and J by 1 base, with 17 bases between them. The CDR3 DNA follows: TGTGCCATCCAAAAGGATGGGGACGCGAACACTGAAGCTTTCTTT. Translated, it gives CAIQKDGDANTEAFF.

This clonotype has ten or more counts. The rearrangement joins TRBV6-2 or TRBV6-3 to TRBJ2-2; 7 nucleotides match TRBD2. The CDR3 is 18 amino acids. Germline loops: CDR1 MNHEY, CDR2 SVGEGT. V gave up 2 bases and J gave up 9 bases; unmatched junction bases: 18. CDR3 region: CASSYPPLALSFTRELFF. The CDR3 region has the DNA TGTGCCAGCAGTTACCCCCCACTAGCGCTCTCATTTACCAGGGAGCTGTTTTTT.

There are many counts of this clonotype. The CDR3 DNA is TGTGCCAGCAGTGAATTGAGGGGGTTGAGGGAGACCCAGTACTTC. This gives the protein CASSELRGLRETQYF. The genes are TRBV6-1 and TRBJ2-5, with D tentatively TRBD1 (6 bases). Germline CDR1 and CDR2: MNHNS and SASEGT. CDR3 length equals 15 residues. Trimming cost V 2 bases and J 5 bases, with 15 bases left between them.

This clonotype was counted at least ten times. The chain employs TRBV28 and TRBJ2-1; no definite D call. The CDR3 is made up of 13 amino acids. Looked up from germline, CDR1 is MDHEN and CDR2 is SYDVKM. V was pared by 1 base and J by 10 bases, with 11 bases between. The CDR3 nucleotides read TGTGCCAGCAGTTTATCCAGGTTGGGGGAGCAGTTCTTC. Protein product: CASSLSRLGEQFF.

This clonotype has a count of ten or more. This rearrangement joins TRBV19 to TRBJ2-1; the D is unclear. With 0 bases removed from V and 0 bases from J, the gap between germline ends came to 12 bases. The CDR3 sequence is 17 residues long. The germline V gene encodes CDR1 LNHDA and CDR2 SQIVND (reference sequence). This chain's CDR3 is CASSIDRTIISYNEQFF. CDR3 in DNA: TGTGCCAGTAGTATAGATAGGACCATAATCTCCTACAATGAGCAGTTCTTC.

This clonotype was seen only a few times. The chain links TRBV3-1 to TRBJ2-1, with unresolved D. The length of the CDR3 is 15 residues. V shed 4 bases and J shed 10 bases, with 20 bases lying between them. The germline gives CDR1 LGHDT, CDR2 YNNKEL (reference sequence). CDR3 DNA: TGTGCCAGCAGCCCAACGACGCTTGCAGAGACCGAGCAGTTCTTC. Translating gives CASSPTTLAETEQFF.

This clonotype was recorded many times. The chain combines TRBV6-1 with TRBJ2-5, with D maybe TRBD2 (7 bases). The V end lost 11 bases, the J end lost 5 bases, and 24 bases lay between the germline ends. Germline CDR1 and CDR2: MNHNS and SASEGT. CDR3 length equals 15 residues. In nucleotides, the CDR3 is TGTGCCTCAGGGGAGGGCTCCACAATTCCGGAGACCCAGTACTTC. Amino acid sequence: CASGEGSTIPETQYF.

This clonotype was observed at least ten times. The rearrangement uses TRBV7-3 and TRBJ2-7; D unresolved. The CDR3 has 15 amino acids. Germline CDR1 reads SGHTA; CDR2 reads FQGTGA. V was clipped by 1 base and J by 3 bases, with 13 bases between them. This CDR3 is CASSLKSDPNYEQYF. The CDR3 bases are TGTGCCAGCAGCTTAAAATCGGACCCAAACTACGAGCAGTACTTC.

This clonotype was seen at least ten times. The V gene is TRBV5-1, the J gene TRBJ2-1, with unresolved D. Trimming left V 0 bases short and J 8 bases short, with 6 bases between. Germline V gives CDR1 SGHRS, CDR2 YFSETQ. CDR3 size: 12 residues. For the CDR3, the DNA is TGCGCCAGCAGCTTGGATAAGGATGAGCAGTTCTTC. Translating gives CASSLDKDEQFF.